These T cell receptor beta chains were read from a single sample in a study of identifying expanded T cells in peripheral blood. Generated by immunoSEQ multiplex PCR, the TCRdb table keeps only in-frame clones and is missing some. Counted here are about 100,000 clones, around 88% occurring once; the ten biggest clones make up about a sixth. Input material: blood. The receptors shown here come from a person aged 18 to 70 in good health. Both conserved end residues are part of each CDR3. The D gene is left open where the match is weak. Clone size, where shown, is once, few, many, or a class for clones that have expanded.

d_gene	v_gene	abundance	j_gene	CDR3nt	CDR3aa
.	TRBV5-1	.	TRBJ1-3	TGCGCCAGCAGCTTGTCGCATAGCTCTGGAAACACCATATATTTT	CASSLSHSSGNTIYF
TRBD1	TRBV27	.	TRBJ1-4	TGTGCCAGCAGTCTAAAGGGGGCAACTCCTGAAAAACTGTTTTTT	CASSLKGATPEKLFF
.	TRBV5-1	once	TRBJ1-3	TGCGCCAGCAGCTTAGCCACATCCTCTGGAAACACCATATATTTT	CASSLATSSGNTIYF
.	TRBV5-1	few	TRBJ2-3	TGCGCCAGCCGCACGACCTCTAGCACAGATACGCAGTATTTT	CASRTTSSTDTQYF
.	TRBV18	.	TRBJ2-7	TGTGCCAGCTCACCAATGGGGGACACCTACGAGCAGTACTTC	CASSPMGDTYEQYF
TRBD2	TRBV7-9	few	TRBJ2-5	TGTGCCAGCAGCTTGCCTAGCGGGGGGTGGCAAGAGACCCAGTACTTC	CASSLPSGGWQETQYF
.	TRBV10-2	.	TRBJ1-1	TGCGCCAGCACTTGGACGGCCCTCGGCACTGAAGCTTTCTTT	CASTWTALGTEAFF
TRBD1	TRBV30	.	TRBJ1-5	TGTGCCTGGAGGAGTGGGACAGGGGGCACTCAGCCCCAGCATTTT	CAWRSGTGGTQPQHF
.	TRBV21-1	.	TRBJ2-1	TGTGCCAGCAGCAAGAACGGATCCTACAATGAGCAGTTCTTC	CASSKNGSYNEQFF
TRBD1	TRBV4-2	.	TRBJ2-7	TGTGCCAGCAGCCTTGGGGGACTCCGGGACAGGGGCTCCTACGAGCAGTACTTC	CASSLGGLRDRGSYEQYF
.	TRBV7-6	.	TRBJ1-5	TGTGCCAGCAGCTCGGGACCGAATAGCAATCAGCCCCAGCATTTT	CASSSGPNSNQPQHF
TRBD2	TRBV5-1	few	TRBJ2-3	TGCGCCAGCAGCTTGGCCGGCGGCGGGGGATCGGATACGCAGTATTTT	CASSLAGGGGSDTQYF
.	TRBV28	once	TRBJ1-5	TGTGCCAGCAGTTTCCAGCAGGTGGGGTACCAGCCCCAGCATTTT	CASSFQQVGYQPQHF
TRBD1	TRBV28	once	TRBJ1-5	TGTGCCAGCAGTTTACCGACAGGGGCTCGGCAGCCCCAGCATTTT	CASSLPTGARQPQHF
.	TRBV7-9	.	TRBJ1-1	TGTGCCAGCAGCGACCGGACGGAAGCTTTCTTT	CASSDRTEAFF
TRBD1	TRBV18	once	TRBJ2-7	TGTGCCAGCTCACCTACGTTAGACAGGGGGCGCGGAGAGCAGTACTTC	CASSPTLDRGRGEQYF
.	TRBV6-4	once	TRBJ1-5	TGTGCCAGCAGTGACTCGATCGTAGGAGGCGACGAACGTCAGAGCAATCAGCCCCAGCATTTT	CASSDSIVGGDERQSNQPQHF
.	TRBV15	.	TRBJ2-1	TGTGCCACCAGCAGAGAGCATCCCATAGACTCCTACAATGAGCAGTTCTTC	CATSREHPIDSYNEQFF
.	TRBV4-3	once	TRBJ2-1	TGCGCCAGCAGCCAAGTAAACCAATACAATGAGCAGTTCTTC	CASSQVNQYNEQFF
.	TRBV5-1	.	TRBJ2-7	TGCGCCAGCAGCCCCCGGGACATAGGCTACGAGCAGTACTTC	CASSPRDIGYEQYF
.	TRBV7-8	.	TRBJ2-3	TGTGCCAGCAGCTTAGAAGTGGGGGGGCCGGTAGATACGCAGTATTTT	CASSLEVGGPVDTQYF